Presented here are 3 T cell receptor beta chains from one specimen sequenced in a study of blood T cell repertoires in COVID-19. Assay: immunoSEQ multiplex PCR; the TCRdb copy retains only in-frame clones and omits some. Of tens of thousands of clones in the sample, 85% to 90% were seen once. The sequencing sample was made of peripheral blood. The receptors stem from a man of 80 years or more with active or convalescent COVID-19.

The chain carries TRBV24-1 and TRBJ1-2, with D unclear. Germline CDR1 is KGHDR and CDR2 is SFDVKD. The V end lost 3 bases, the J end lost 8 bases, and 15 bases lay between the germline ends. This CDR3 spans 14 amino acids. CDR3: CATSDEKSRFGYTF. DNA for the CDR3: TGTGCCACCAGTGATGAAAAGAGTCGGTTCGGCTACACCTTC.

The chain employs TRBV5-1 and TRBJ2-1, with D perhaps TRBD2 (6 bases). V gave up 2 bases and J gave up 5 bases, with 14 bases separating them. This CDR3 has 15 amino acids. Germline-derived CDR1 and CDR2 are SGHRS and YFSETQ. CDR3 DNA: TGCGCCAGCAGCTTCAGGCTAGCGAGAGACAATGAGCAGTTCTTC. Residues: CASSFRLARDNEQFF.

This clone was seen just once. The CDR3 nucleotides read TGTGCCAGCAGCAAGTTACAGGGGGAATCATCTTTGAGCTACACCTTC. Translated: CASSKLQGESSLSYTF. The rearrangement links TRBV5-4 to TRBJ1-2, with 8 nucleotides matching TRBD1. V shed 4 bases and J 9 bases; nucleotides not matched to a gene: 17. Germline CDR1 SGHNT, CDR2 YYREEE (reference sequence). This CDR3 spans 16 amino acids.